This T cell receptor (beta chain) was identified in a study of cytomegalovirus exposure and HLA in healthy donors. With 7 bases clipped from V and 2 bases from J, the junction kept 11 bases outside the gene matches. Germline V lookup: CDR1 MNHEY, CDR2 SMNVEV (reference sequence). The CDR3 runs 16 residues. Primers for the PCR totalled 60 Vbeta and 13 Jbeta. Profiled with immunoSEQ multiplex PCR; TCRdb holds only in-frame clones, not every one. The sample gives 150,000 or so clones, around 73% of which show up once; 1.6% is in the top ten. The donors comprised healthy bone marrow donors. The V gene is TRBV27, the J gene TRBJ2-1; TRBD2 aligns across 7 bases. This TCR was sampled from a woman younger than 30 in good health and CMV-seronegative. The sequenced material came from PBMCs. The CDR3 loop is CASNWSGEGPYNEQFF. The CDR3, as DNA: TGTGCCAGCAACTGGAGCGGGGAGGGCCCCTACAATGAGCAGTTCTTC.